This passage covers 15 T cell receptor beta chains from one sample sequenced in a study of blood T cell repertoires in COVID-19. Measured with immunoSEQ multiplex PCR; TCRdb has only the in-frame clones, and not every one. Among about 110,000 clones listed, roughly 82% were seen once. The sample consisted of peripheral blood. The receptors here all came from an older woman with acute or convalescent COVID-19.

The V call is TRBV30, the J call TRBJ1-2, with 7 bases lining up with TRBD1. Germline lookup yields CDR1 GTSNPN and CDR2 SVGIG (reference sequence). V lost 2 bases and J lost 13; bases outside the gene matches: 10. CDR3 length equals 12 residues. This CDR3 is CAWSPSTGKVTF. The CDR3 bases are TGTGCCTGGAGTCCCTCGACAGGGAAGGTCACCTTC.

The chain has TRBV18 and TRBJ1-1; 9 nucleotides match TRBD1. With V trimmed by 4 bases and J by 3 bases, 6 bases remained unmatched. The germline gives CDR1 KGHSH, CDR2 LQKENI. The CDR3 is 15 residues long. The CDR3 loop is CASSLRTGEDTEAFF. The CDR3 coding sequence is TGTGCCAGCTCACTGAGGACAGGGGAGGACACTGAAGCTTTCTTT. The full variable domain, rest sourced from reference TRBV18 and TRBJ1-1, is NAGVMQNPRHLVRRRGQEARLRCSPMKGHSHVYWYRQLPEEGLKFMVYLQKENIIDESGMPKERFSAEFPKEGPSILRIQQVVRGDSAAYFCASSLRTGEDTEAFFGQGTRLTVV.

The chain has TRBV12-1 and TRBJ2-5; the tabulated D call, TRBD2, remains unverified against the DNA. TRBV12-1 is classified as a pseudogene. The CDR3 contains 16 residues. The CDR3 is CASSFPFLSSKETQYF. The DNA for the CDR3 is TGTGCCAGCAGCTTCCCTTTCTTGAGCTCGAAAGAGACCCAGTACTTC.

The chain recombines TRBV2 with TRBJ1-2, with D unclear. The germline V gene has CDR1 SNHLY and CDR2 FYNNEI. Deletions cut 3 bases from V and 0 bases from J, with 8 bases between. The length of the CDR3 is 14 residues. CDR3 nucleotides: TGTGCCAGCAGTGACAGTGAGGCTAACTATGGCTACACCTTC. Translation gives CASSDSEANYGYTF.

The V and J genes are TRBV28 and TRBJ1-2, with a possible D match to TRBD1 (5 bases). This CDR3 is 13 amino acids long. The germline V gene has CDR1 MDHEN and CDR2 SYDVKM. Trimming stripped 2 bases from V and 6 bases from J, with 10 bases between. CDR3: CASSLQGIHGYTF. The CDR3 DNA is TGTGCCAGCAGTTTACAGGGTATCCATGGCTACACCTTC.

This clone is judged medium-sized. This rearrangement joins TRBV7-9 to TRBJ1-2; perhaps TRBD1 as D (6 bases). Trimming cost V 1 base and J 5 bases, with 14 bases left between them. Germline-derived CDR1 and CDR2 are SEHNR and FQNEAQ (reference sequence). This CDR3 region has 15 residues. In DNA form, the CDR3 reads TGTGCCAGCAGCTTAGAGGGGGATTATGTGTATGGCTACACCTTC. It encodes CASSLEGDYVYGYTF.

This chain joins TRBV19 and TRBJ2-5; 9 positions match TRBD1. The germline V gene has CDR1 LNHDA and CDR2 SQIVND (reference sequence). The CDR3 has 15 residues. J gave up 4 bases and V 4 bases, and 7 bases lay outside the gene matches. The CDR3 spells CASSKQGARGETQYF. The CDR3 DNA reads as TGTGCCAGTAGTAAACAGGGGGCGAGAGGAGAGACCCAGTACTTC.

The V and J genes are TRBV3-1 (or the pseudogene TRBV3-2) and TRBJ1-2, with D hard to call. V was cut by 3 bases and J by 8 bases, with 7 bases left in between. Germline V gives CDR1 LGHDT, CDR2 YNNKEL (reference sequence). The CDR3 sequence is 11 residues long. The CDR3 here is CASSHIGGYTF. DNA of the CDR3: TGTGCCAGCAGCCACATCGGGGGCTACACCTTC.

This chain joins TRBV28 and TRBJ2-7, with TRBD1 as a possible D gene (5 bases). V shed 3 bases and J shed 1 base, with 7 bases lying between them. Germline values: CDR1 MDHEN, CDR2 SYDVKM. The CDR3 is 13 amino acids. As DNA, the CDR3 is TGTGCCAGCAGTTTGGGGCAGTCCTACGAGCAGTACTTC. Translating gives CASSLGQSYEQYF.

The chain links TRBV7-2 to TRBJ2-3; 8 bases match TRBD2. Per the germline V gene, CDR1 is SGHTA and CDR2 is FQGNSA. The trim removed 3 bases at V and 5 bases at J, leaving 1 base unmatched. This CDR3 is built from 13 residues. The DNA of the CDR3 is TGTGCCAGCAGCTTGAGCGGGGGAGATACGCAGTATTTT. Its protein product is CASSLSGGDTQYF. Drawing the rest from reference TRBV7-2 and TRBJ2-3, the complete variable domain is GAGVSQSPSNKVTEKGKDVELRCDPISGHTALYWYRQSLGQGLEFLIYFQGNSAPDKSGLPSDRFSAERTGGSVSTLTIQRTQQEDSAVYLCASSLSGGDTQYFGPGTRLTVL.

In its sample, this clone was seen many times. The rearrangement uses TRBV28 and TRBJ1-1, with 9 bases identical to TRBD1. The CDR3 contains 15 residues. The trim removed 5 bases at V and 4 bases at J, leaving 8 bases unmatched. The germline V gene encodes CDR1 MDHEN and CDR2 SYDVKM. The CDR3 bases are TGTGCCAGCAGTCCTGGACAGGGGTCGCGCACTGAAGCTTTCTTT. Its translation: CASSPGQGSRTEAFF.

This rearrangement joins TRBV13 to TRBJ2-1, with D tentatively TRBD2 (5 bases). This CDR3 has 17 residues. CDR1 is PRHDT, CDR2 FYEKMQ, per germline (reference sequence). The V end lost 5 bases, the J end lost 0 bases, and 17 bases lay between the germline ends. CDR3 DNA: TGTGCCAGCAGCCCAAGGACTGGCCGGGGCTCCTACAATGAGCAGTTCTTC. Translating gives CASSPRTGRGSYNEQFF.

This sequence joins TRBV20-1 and TRBJ2-7; D unresolved. Germline V CDR1 and CDR2: DFQATT, SNEGSKA (reference sequence). V lost 7 bases and J 4 bases, leaving 11 bases between the germline ends. The CDR3 runs to 11 residues. In DNA, the CDR3 is TGCAGTGTTAAATCGAGGTACGAGCAGTACTTC. Translating gives CSVKSRYEQYF.

This chain joins TRBV6-2 or TRBV6-3 and TRBJ1-2, with 8 bases identical to TRBD1. Germline trimming cut 4 bases from V and 1 base from J; bases unmatched to any gene: 8. This CDR3 spans 16 amino acids. Per germline, CDR1 MNHEY and CDR2 SVGEGT. The CDR3 sequence: CASSSTGGSVNYGYTF. The CDR3, as DNA: TGTGCCAGCAGTTCTACAGGGGGATCCGTTAACTATGGCTACACCTTC.

The chain has TRBV24-1 and TRBJ2-1, with 10 bases identical to TRBD2. Germline V lookup: CDR1 KGHDR, CDR2 SFDVKD. Trimming at V came to 2 bases and at J to 4 bases, leaving 10 bases not matched to a gene. The CDR3 spans 18 residues. In DNA, the CDR3 is TGTGCCACCAGTGATTCGTCCATGCTAGCGGGGGCGTACAATGAGCAGTTCTTC. Protein: CATSDSSMLAGAYNEQFF.